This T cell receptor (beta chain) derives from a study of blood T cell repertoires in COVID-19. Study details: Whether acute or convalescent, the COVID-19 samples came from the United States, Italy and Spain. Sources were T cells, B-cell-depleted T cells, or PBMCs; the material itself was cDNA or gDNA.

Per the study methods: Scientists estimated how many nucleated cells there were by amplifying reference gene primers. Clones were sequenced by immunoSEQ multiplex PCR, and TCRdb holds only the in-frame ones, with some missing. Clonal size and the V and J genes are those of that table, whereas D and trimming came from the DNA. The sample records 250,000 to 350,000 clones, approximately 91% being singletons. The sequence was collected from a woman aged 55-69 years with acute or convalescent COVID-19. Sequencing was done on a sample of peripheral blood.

The CDR3 DNA sequence: TGTGCCAGCAGTCTCGGTGGCTTCGGTGGAGGCACTGAAGCTTTCTTT. This gives the protein CASSLGGFGGGTEAFF. The chain combines TRBV28 with TRBJ1-1, with D unresolved. With 5 bases removed from V and 4 bases from J, the gap between germline ends came to 20 bases. This CDR3 comprises 16 residues. Germline V CDR1 and CDR2: MDHEN, SYDVKM.